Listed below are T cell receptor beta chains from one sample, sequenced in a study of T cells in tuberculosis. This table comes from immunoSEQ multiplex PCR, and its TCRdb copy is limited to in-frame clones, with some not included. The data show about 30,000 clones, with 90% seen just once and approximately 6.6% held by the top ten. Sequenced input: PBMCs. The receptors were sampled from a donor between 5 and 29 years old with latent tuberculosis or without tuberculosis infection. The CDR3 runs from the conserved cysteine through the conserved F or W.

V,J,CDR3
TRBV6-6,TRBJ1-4,CASSQTGSEKLFF
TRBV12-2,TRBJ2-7,CASRTGGYEQYF
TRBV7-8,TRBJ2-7,CASSRRTGTGGQYF
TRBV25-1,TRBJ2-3,CASTSSTDTQYF
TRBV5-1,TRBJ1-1,CASRREREAFF
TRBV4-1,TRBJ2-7,CASSLTWREEQYF
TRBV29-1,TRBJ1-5,CSVVGQANQPQHF
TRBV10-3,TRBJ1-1,CAISESTVSNTEAFF
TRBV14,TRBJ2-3,CASSQVPPDTQYF
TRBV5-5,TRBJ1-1,CASSYRDSWNTEAFF
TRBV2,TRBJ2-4,CASSALRQGRDIQYF
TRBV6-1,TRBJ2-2,CASRQGDTGELFF
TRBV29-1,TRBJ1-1,CSVARDGNTEAFF
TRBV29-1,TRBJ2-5,CSVELDRGTSAQETQYF
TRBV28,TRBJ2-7,CASSLLGTSGAYEQYF
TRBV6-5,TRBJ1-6,CASTWQGNSPLHF
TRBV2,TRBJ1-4,CASSELTGTNEKLFF
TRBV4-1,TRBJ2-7,CASSQPRAGGTYEQYF
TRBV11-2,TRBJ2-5,CASSLLAGGFQETQYF
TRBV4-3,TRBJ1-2,CASSQRQGGGYTF
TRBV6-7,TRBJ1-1,CARDGTGVGAEAFF
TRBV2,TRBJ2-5,CASEGGAYQETQYF
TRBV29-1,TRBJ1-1,CSVVTQATEAFF
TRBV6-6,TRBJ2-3,CASSYGGGPTDTQYF
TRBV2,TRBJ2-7,CASSELRDSTYEQYF
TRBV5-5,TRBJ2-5,CASSLGGEYQETQYF
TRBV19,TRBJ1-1,CASSFPGGAYTEAFF
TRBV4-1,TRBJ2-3,CASSHRISRTSGGKGSTDTQYF
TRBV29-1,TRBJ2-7,CSVRQGVAYEQYF
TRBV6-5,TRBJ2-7,CASSYSDTSEQYF
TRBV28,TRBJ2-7,CASSPARLLGFSYEQYF
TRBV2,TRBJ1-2,CASSRDRGARGYTF
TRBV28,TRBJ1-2,CASTRSTGGYTF
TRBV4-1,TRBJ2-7,CASSQGSGGAYEQYF
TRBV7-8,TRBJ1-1,CASSKRQVSAEAFF
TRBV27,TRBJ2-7,CASSLSLSYEQYF
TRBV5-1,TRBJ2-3,CASSLSGQFGAARTDTQYF
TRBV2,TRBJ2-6,CASIKRKTPSSGANVLTF
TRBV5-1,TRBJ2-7,CASSPDRATGGGYEQYF
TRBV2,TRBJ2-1,CASFPGLAGGHQFF
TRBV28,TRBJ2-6,CASLGTGIGSGANVLTF
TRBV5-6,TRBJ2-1,CASSREGGRESYNEQFF
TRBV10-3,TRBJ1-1,CATYRDFSTEAFF
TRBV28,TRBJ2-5,CASSSPGGTQYF
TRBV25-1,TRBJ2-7,CASSTGTSGSYEQYF
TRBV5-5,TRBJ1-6,CASSFTTLGQGTALHF
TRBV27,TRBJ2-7,CASSPHRGKSYEQYF
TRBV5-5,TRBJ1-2,CASSSRSGADYGYTF
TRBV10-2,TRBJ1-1,CASSVLKVAGGTEAFF
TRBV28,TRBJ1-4,CASNSGNEKLFF
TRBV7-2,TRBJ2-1,CASSVPSSPEQFF
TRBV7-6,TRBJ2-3,CASSSMGQGSHADTQYF
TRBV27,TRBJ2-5,CASSFAGARETQYF
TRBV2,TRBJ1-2,CASSLILRGGSGYTF
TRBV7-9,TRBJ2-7,CASSLDKNYEQYF
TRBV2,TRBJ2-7,CASSEQLAGAYEQYF
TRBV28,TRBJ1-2,CASSLLGGYYGYTF
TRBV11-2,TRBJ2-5,CASSLGQGGETQYF
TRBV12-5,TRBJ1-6,CASSGQGGYNSPLHF
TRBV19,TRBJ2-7,CASSIQGIHSSTTFYEQYF